This is a list of T cell receptor beta chains from one sample in a study of blood T cell repertoires in COVID-19. Generated by immunoSEQ multiplex PCR, the TCRdb table keeps only in-frame clones and is missing some. This sample has about 180,000 clones, with roughly 84% found just once. The sequenced material came from PBMCs or T cells enriched from blood (not recorded which). The receptor set was obtained from a man aged 45 to 65 who had recovered from COVID-19. The CDR3 runs from the conserved cysteine through the conserved F or W. A D gene is named only where the DNA matches it firmly. Only part of the rows carry a size: once, few, many, or a class if the clone is expanded.

J | size | V | D | DNA | CDR3
TRBJ2-2 | NA | TRBV9 | TRBD2 | TGTGCCAGCAGCGTTACCGGGGGGGCCAGCGCCGGGGAGCTGTTTTTT | CASSVTGGASAGELFF
TRBJ2-1 | NA | TRBV5-1 | TRBD2 | TGCGCCAGCAGCTTGGCCGCCCTAGCGGGGGACGGTGAGCAGTTCTTC | CASSLAALAGDGEQFF
TRBJ1-1 | NA | TRBV19 | TRBD1 | TGTGCCAGCGAAACAGGGGGCCAATTCCGTATCACTGAAGCTTTCTTT | CASETGGQFRITEAFF
TRBJ1-1 | NA | TRBV11-3 | NA | TGTGCCAGCAGCTTAAATCGGGGAAATACTGAAGCTTTCTTT | CASSLNRGNTEAFF
TRBJ1-3 | few | TRBV7-8 | NA | TGTGCCAGCAGGGCTTCTCGGGGTAGTGGAAACACCATATATTTT | CASRASRGSGNTIYF
TRBJ1-3 | NA | TRBV30 | NA | TGTGCCTGGAATCCTACTGACTCCGTAGTCGGAAACACCATATATTTT | CAWNPTDSVVGNTIYF
TRBJ1-1 | few | TRBV25-1 | NA | TGTGCCAGCAACCCAGGGCGGACGAACACTGAAGCTTTCTTT | CASNPGRTNTEAFF
TRBJ2-5 | NA | TRBV19 | NA | TGTGCCAGTAGTATCGTCGGGGGACAAGAGACCCAGTACTTC | CASSIVGGQETQYF
TRBJ2-1 | NA | TRBV19 | NA | TGTGCCAGTAAGGCGGGGCCCCTCTACAATGAGCAGTTCTTC | CASKAGPLYNEQFF
TRBJ1-1 | NA | TRBV28 | TRBD1 | TGTGCCAGCGGGACAGGCCCAAACACTGAAGCTTTCTTT | CASGTGPNTEAFF
TRBJ2-3 | NA | TRBV3-1/TRBV3-2 | TRBD1 | TGTGCCAGCTCCCGGAGAGGGGGCTCAGATACGCAGTATTTT | CASSRRGGSDTQYF
TRBJ1-1 | NA | TRBV18 | NA | TGTGCCAGCTCAACTACTGCCAGTACTGAAGCTTTCTTT | CASSTTASTEAFF
TRBJ1-2 | NA | TRBV5-1 | NA | TGCGCCAGCAGCTTGGGCAGGGGTGACTATGGCTACACCTTC | CASSLGRGDYGYTF
TRBJ2-7 | NA | TRBV6-1 | TRBD1 | TGTGCCAGCAGTGAAAGTCCTTTGGGACAGGGAGCAGCGGGACAGTACTTC | CASSESPLGQGAAGQYF
TRBJ2-7 | NA | TRBV10-3 | NA | TGTGCCATCAGTGAGTCGGGCGGGGCCCTCCCGTACGAGCAGTACTTC | CAISESGGALPYEQYF
TRBJ2-4 | NA | TRBV7-2 | NA | TGTGCCAGCAGGCAAGTAGCCGGGAACATTCAGTACTTC | CASRQVAGNIQYF
TRBJ1-5 | NA | TRBV2 | TRBD1 | TGTGCCAGCAGTGCAGAACAGGGGAACAATCAGCCCCAGCATTTT | CASSAEQGNNQPQHF
TRBJ1-5 | few | TRBV4-1 | TRBD1 | TGCGCCAGCAGCCAAGATGGTAGCAGGGGGCTTGACAATCAGCCCCAGCATTTT | CASSQDGSRGLDNQPQHF
TRBJ1-3 | NA | TRBV19 | NA | TGTGCCAGTAGGGCGGGGAACTCTGGAAACACCATATATTTT | CASRAGNSGNTIYF
TRBJ1-2 | NA | TRBV19 | NA | TGTGCCAGTAGTATACCCCACAGGATTAACTATGGCTACACCTTC | CASSIPHRINYGYTF
TRBJ2-1 | NA | TRBV5-5 | NA | TGTGCCAGCAGCTTTTTGAGGGGCTTGGGGAACAGGGCCTACAATGAGCAGTTCTTC | CASSFLRGLGNRAYNEQFF
TRBJ2-1 | NA | TRBV28 | NA | TGTGCCAGCAGTCCGGCAGGGGCCTACAATGAGCAGTTCTTC | CASSPAGAYNEQFF
TRBJ2-6 | NA | TRBV11-2 | TRBD2 | TGTGCCAGCAGCTTCAACGGGGGGTACTCTGGGGCCAACGTCCTGACTTTC | CASSFNGGYSGANVLTF
TRBJ1-1 | NA | TRBV6-1 | TRBD1 | TGTGCCAGCAGTGACAAGATTGGGACAGGGGGCACTGAAGCTTTCTTT | CASSDKIGTGGTEAFF
TRBJ1-4 | NA | TRBV5-6 | TRBD1 | TGTGCCAGCAGCAGACGGGACAGAACTAATGAAAAACTGTTTTTT | CASSRRDRTNEKLFF
TRBJ1-6 | NA | TRBV7-9 | NA | TGTGCCAGCAGCTTAGGAGACAGGAGCTCCTATAATTCACCCCTCCACTTT | CASSLGDRSSYNSPLHF
TRBJ2-7 | NA | TRBV20-1 | TRBD2 | TGCAGTGCCCCTCGGGGGGGACGGCAGTACTTC | CSAPRGGRQYF
TRBJ1-1 | NA | TRBV5-6 | NA | TGTGCCAGCAGCTTGGCCCCGGAGATAAACACTGAAGCTTTCTTT | CASSLAPEINTEAFF
TRBJ1-5 | few | TRBV12-3/TRBV12-4 | NA | TGTGCCAGCACTCAGAACAATCAGCCCCAGCATTTT | CASTQNNQPQHF
TRBJ2-7 | many | TRBV6-5 | TRBD2 | TGTGCCAGCACAACGGGGAGGGATGGCTACGAGCAGTACTTC | CASTTGRDGYEQYF
TRBJ2-1 | NA | TRBV3-1/TRBV3-2 | TRBD2 | TGTGCCAGCAGCGCACTAGCGGGGGGGCCTGTTGAGCAGTTCTTC | CASSALAGGPVEQFF
TRBJ1-1 | NA | TRBV6-5 | NA | TGTGCCAGCAGTTACTCGTCGGTCAACACTGAAGCTTTCTTT | CASSYSSVNTEAFF
TRBJ1-1 | NA | TRBV3-1/TRBV3-2 | NA | TGTGCCAGCAGCCCTGCTCAGGGGGAAGCTTTCTTT | CASSPAQGEAFF
TRBJ2-7 | NA | TRBV19 | TRBD1 | TGTGCCAGTAGTATTTCAGGGGGCGAATACGAGCAGTACTTC | CASSISGGEYEQYF
TRBJ1-4 | NA | TRBV3-1/TRBV3-2 | TRBD1 | TGTGCCAGCAGCCAAGACCGGGACAGGGATGAAAAACTGTTTTTT | CASSQDRDRDEKLFF
TRBJ2-2 | once | TRBV19 | TRBD2 | TGTGCCAGTAGTATAGCTCGGCTAGCGGGGGGCTACACCGGGGAGCTGTTTTTT | CASSIARLAGGYTGELFF
TRBJ2-7 | few | TRBV19 | NA | TGTGCCAGTAGTATAGCTTCGGGGTCTGAACCCTACGAGCAGTACTTC | CASSIASGSEPYEQYF
TRBJ1-5 | NA | TRBV2 | NA | TGTGCCAGCAGTGAATATACGTGGGGAGGAGAGGGACAGCCCCAGCATTTT | CASSEYTWGGEGQPQHF